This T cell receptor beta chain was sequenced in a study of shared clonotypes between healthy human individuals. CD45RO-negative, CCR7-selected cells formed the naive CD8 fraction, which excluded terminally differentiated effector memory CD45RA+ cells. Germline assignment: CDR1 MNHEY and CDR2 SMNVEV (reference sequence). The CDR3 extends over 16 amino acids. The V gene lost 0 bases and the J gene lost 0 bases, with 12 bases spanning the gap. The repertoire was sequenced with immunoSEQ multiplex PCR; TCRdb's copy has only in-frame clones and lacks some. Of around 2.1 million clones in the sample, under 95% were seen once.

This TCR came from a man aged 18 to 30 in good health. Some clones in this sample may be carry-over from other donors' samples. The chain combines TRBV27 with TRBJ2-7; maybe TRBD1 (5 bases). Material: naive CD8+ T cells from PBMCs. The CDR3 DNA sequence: TGTGCCAGCAGTTTATCGGACACGCTACCCTCCTACGAGCAGTACTTC. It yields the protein CASSLSDTLPSYEQYF.